The clone carrying this TCR beta chain was counted at least ten times. The antigen is not known. Trimming removed 1 base from V and 6 bases from J, with 9 bases in between. The CDR3 extends over 14 amino acids. Germline-derived CDR1 and CDR2 are MDHEN and SYDVKM. This record comes from a study of T-cell memory formation after mild COVID-19. Study-wide results and limits: Mainly CM and EM harbored the contracting CD4+ clones; mainly EMRA harbored the CD8+ ones. Pre-infection memory carried some responding clones, suggesting that cross-reactive memory joined. A second wave expanding day 15 to 37 was CD4+-biased; contracting clones were balanced.

From 5'RACE with constant-segment primers came TCR alpha and TCR beta cDNA libraries that carried sample barcodes and UMIs. Each CDR3 protein is one row after TCRdb ran MiXCR on the 5' RACE reads. The table includes tens of thousands of distinct CDR3 sequences, around 10% detected once. V is TRBV28 and J is TRBJ2-2; no firm D call. The sequence was collected from a man younger than 35 who had mild COVID-19 (a few samples of this study predate the infection). Cell type and time point are not known. The sequenced sample consisted of PBMCs or a T cell subset sorted from them (not recorded which). Here the CDR3 reads CASSLYSFAGELFF. CDR3 nucleotide sequence: TGTGCCAGCAGTTTATATTCTTTTGCCGGGGAGCTGTTTTTT.